This T cell receptor (beta chain) was found in a study of OX40 agonist ivuxolimab in advanced cancers. At the level of the study: Partial responses occurred in three patients (one hepatocellular carcinoma, two cutaneous melanoma). The study's findings and limits: Expanded peripheral T cell antigen specificity was not determined.

The germline CDR1 and CDR2 sequences are MNHNY and SVGAGI (reference sequence). The CDR3 runs to 15 residues. Unmatched junction bases numbered 9, after V lost 6 bases and J lost 6 bases. Sequencing used immunoSEQ multiplex PCR; TCRdb keeps in-frame clones, though not all of them. The table has roughly 70,000 clones, 75% to 90% seen once; the top ten hold 2% to 3%. Note on this clone: No antigen is known for it.

The sequenced sample was CD4+ or CD8+ T cells sorted from blood, obtained in a trial of the OX40 agonist ivuxolimab. This receptor was taken from an adult with an advanced solid tumor such as melanoma, head and neck, liver or kidney cancer. This chain links TRBV6-6 with TRBJ2-3; 10 positions match TRBD2. CDR3 DNA sequence: TGTGCCAGCAGACAGACCGGGACTAGCGCCGATACGCAGTATTTT. Translating gives CASRQTGTSADTQYF.